Listed below are T cell receptor beta chains from one sample, sequenced in a study of breast tumors, draining lymph nodes, adjacent tissues. TCRdb reprocessed the multiplex PCR reads via MiXCR and lists one record per CDR3 protein. In the table there are fewer than 200,000 distinct CDR3 sequences, 33% of which are singletons. The sequencing input was axillary lymph node tissue. These receptors all stem from a female donor with breast cancer. Some clones in this sample may be carry-over from other donors' samples. Both conserved end residues are part of each CDR3. D genes are given only for firm matches. Expanded clones get a size class; other rows say once, few or many, or leave the size out.

J gene | clone size | V gene | D gene | CDR3 DNA | CDR3 protein
TRBJ2-5 | once | TRBV11-3 | TRBD2 | TGTGCCAGCAGCCTACGACTAGCGGGCCTCCAAAGGACCCAGTACTTC | CASSLRLAGLQRTQYF
TRBJ2-1 | many | TRBV10-3 | TRBD2 | TGTGCCATCAGTGAGACCACAGCGGGAGGTCCCCTCTCCTACAATGAGCAGTTCTTC | CAISETTAGGPLSYNEQFF
TRBJ2-7 | many | TRBV19 | . | TGTGCCAGTAGTAAGGGACTCTCCTACGAGCAGTACTTC | CASSKGLSYEQYF
TRBJ2-2 | many | TRBV6-5 | . | TGTGCCAGCAGTTACTCACCCGGAGGTAGAACGAACACCGGGGAGCTGTTTTTT | CASSYSPGGRTNTGELFF
TRBJ1-3 | many | TRBV19 | . | TGTGCCAGTAGTTACACTCTATCCGTCTCTGGAAACACCATATATTTT | CASSYTLSVSGNTIYF
TRBJ1-4 | . | TRBV6-5 | . | TGTGCCAGCAGTCACGACCAGGGAAAAAAACTGTTTTTT | CASSHDQGKKLFF
TRBJ2-7 | few | TRBV28 | TRBD2 | TGTGCCAGCAGTTTATACCCCTCTAGCGGGGGTTACGAGCAGTACTTC | CASSLYPSSGGYEQYF
TRBJ2-7 | many | TRBV5-6 | . | TGTGCCAGCAGCTCAGGGGCGTCCTACGAGCAGTACTTC | CASSSGASYEQYF
TRBJ1-3 | once | TRBV18 | . | TGTGCCAGCTCACCACCAGGAGCTCGAGGAAGCACCATATATTTT | CASSPPGARGSTIYF
TRBJ2-5 | many | TRBV7-2 | . | TGTGCCAGCAGCCCAGGGTACATTCAAGAGACCCAGTACTTC | CASSPGYIQETQYF
TRBJ1-2 | many | TRBV5-1 | . | TGCGCCAGCAGCTTGGTCGACAGCTATGGCTACACCTTC | CASSLVDSYGYTF
TRBJ2-7 | many | TRBV5-5 | . | TGTGCCAGCAGCTTCCCCGGGACGAACGAGCAGTACTTC | CASSFPGTNEQYF
TRBJ2-3 | . | TRBV6-5 | TRBD2 | TGTGCCAGCAGTCACTCGGGGGGTTGGGGCACAGATACGCAGTATTTT | CASSHSGGWGTDTQYF
TRBJ2-1 | many | TRBV13 | . | TGTGCCAGCAGCTTCCCCTTAGGGGGGGTGAATGAGCAGTTCTTC | CASSFPLGGVNEQFF
TRBJ2-2 | . | TRBV20-1 | TRBD1 | TGCAGTGCCAGTAGTAGGGGACAGGGGGGCACCGGGGAGCTGTTTTTT | CSASSRGQGGTGELFF
TRBJ1-3 | many | TRBV18 | . | TGTGCCAGCTCACCAAGGGAACCAAACTCTGGAAACACCATATATTTT | CASSPREPNSGNTIYF
TRBJ1-4 | once | TRBV7-9 | TRBD1 | TGTGCCAGCAGCTCAACAGGGGTTGGGGGAGGGGTTGAAAAACTGTTTTTT | CASSSTGVGGGVEKLFF
TRBJ1-1 | . | TRBV2 | . | TGTGCCAGCAGTGAGGGGCACCTTCGCATGAGCACTGAAGCTTTCTTT | CASSEGHLRMSTEAFF
TRBJ1-4 | . | TRBV12-3/TRBV12-4 | TRBD1 | TGTGCCAGCAGGCTCGGACAGGGGGATGAAAGACTGTTTTTT | CASRLGQGDERLFF
TRBJ1-6 | many | TRBV2 | . | TGTGCCAGCAGTGGACTCTCTACAGGTTATAATTCACCCCTCCACTTT | CASSGLSTGYNSPLHF
TRBJ2-3 | few | TRBV4-1 | . | TGCGCCAGCAGCCAAGATAGGGGCCCGCAAGATACGCAGTATTTT | CASSQDRGPQDTQYF
TRBJ2-6 | medium-sized | TRBV24-1 | TRBD1 | TGTGCCACCAGTGATAGGGACAGCATCCGCTGCCGGGCCAACGTCCTGACTTTC | CATSDRDSIRCRANVLTF
TRBJ1-6 | . | TRBV10-3 | . | TGTGCCATCAGTGCTGGACGCAATAATTCACCCCTCCACTTT | CAISAGRNNSPLHF
TRBJ2-5 | . | TRBV20-1 | . | TGCAGTGCATATGGACAGGGAGGGGGTCAAGAGACCCAGTACTTC | CSAYGQGGGQETQYF
TRBJ2-3 | few | TRBV6-2/TRBV6-3 | . | TGTGCCAGCAGTCCCCGAGCCTCTGATAGCACAGATACGCAGTATTTT | CASSPRASDSTDTQYF
TRBJ1-3 | . | TRBV7-8 | . | TGTGCCAGCGGCTCACGGTACTCTGGAAACACCATATGTTTT | CASGSRYSGNTICF
TRBJ1-2 | many | TRBV24-1 | . | TGTGCCACCAGTGAAAGCTATGGCTACACCTTC | CATSESYGYTF
TRBJ2-1 | few | TRBV6-2/TRBV6-3 | TRBD2 | TGTGCCAGCAATGGACTAGCGGGGGGTGAGCAGTTCTTC | CASNGLAGGEQFF
TRBJ1-2 | many | TRBV15 | TRBD1 | TGTGCCACCAGCAGAGATCGGACAGGGGGCGACTATGGCTACACCTTC | CATSRDRTGGDYGYTF
TRBJ2-1 | . | TRBV29-1 | TRBD1 | TGCAGCGTAGGGGGCGAGCCCTACAATGAGCAGTTCTTC | CSVGGEPYNEQFF
TRBJ1-2 | . | TRBV5-5 | TRBD1 | TGTGCCAGCAGCAAAGCGAGGACAGGGGGCGGCTACACCTTC | CASSKARTGGGYTF
TRBJ2-3 | . | TRBV9 | TRBD2 | TGTGCCAGCAGCGTAGGGACTAGCGGGAGGGCCTTAACAGATACGCAGTATTTT | CASSVGTSGRALTDTQYF
TRBJ2-1 | many | TRBV5-8 | TRBD2 | TGTGCCAGCAGCTTGGGGACTAGCGTTGAGCAGTTCTTC | CASSLGTSVEQFF
TRBJ2-1 | many | TRBV12-3/TRBV12-4 | . | TGTGCCAGCAGCCTCACCGCGGCGGGAAATGAGCAGTTCTTC | CASSLTAAGNEQFF
TRBJ2-5 | many | TRBV14 | . | TGTGCCAGCAGCCAAGTGGCCCAGGGGATCGGGGAGACCCAGTACTTC | CASSQVAQGIGETQYF
TRBJ2-2 | . | TRBV20-1 | . | TGCAGTGCTAGAGTGGGTCGGGTAGCGGCAGGGCCGACCGGGGAGCTGTTTTTT | CSARVGRVAAGPTGELFF
TRBJ1-2 | many | TRBV13 | . | TGTGCCAGCAGCTTATTTGGGGTGGATTTTTTACCCCGATACACCTTC | CASSLFGVDFLPRYTF
TRBJ2-5 | many | TRBV20-1 | . | TGCAGTGTTTCCCAAGAGACCCAGTACTTC | CSVSQETQYF
TRBJ2-7 | many | TRBV18 | . | TGTGCCAGCTCACCCTCGACAGGACCTCCTAGGAACGAGCAGTACTTC | CASSPSTGPPRNEQYF
TRBJ2-7 | many | TRBV7-2 | TRBD2 | TGTGCCAGCAGCTTAGGAACTAGCGGGAGTGCCACCTACGAGCAGTACTTC | CASSLGTSGSATYEQYF
TRBJ2-5 | many | TRBV6-1 | . | TGTGCCAGCAGTGAAAATGGGAGAGAGACCCAGTACTTC | CASSENGRETQYF
TRBJ2-1 | many | TRBV7-3 | TRBD2 | TGTGCCAGCACCCTTGGAAGGACTAGCGTGGACTACAATGAGCAGTTCTTC | CASTLGRTSVDYNEQFF
TRBJ1-2 | many | TRBV2 | . | TGTGCCGGCAGTGGCAGGGATTATGGCTACACCTTC | CAGSGRDYGYTF
TRBJ2-1 | . | TRBV7-6 | TRBD2 | TGTGCCAGCAGCTCTCGACTAGCGGGGGGTCTTCTTGGCCCCTACAATGAGCAGTTCTTC | CASSSRLAGGLLGPYNEQFF
TRBJ2-3 | medium-sized | TRBV7-2 | TRBD2 | TGTGCCAGCAGCTTAGTAGCGGGAGAGGCAGATACGCAGTATTTT | CASSLVAGEADTQYF
TRBJ2-7 | many | TRBV29-1 | TRBD2 | TGCAGCGCCCTAGCGGGACCCTACGACGAGCAGTACTTC | CSALAGPYDEQYF
TRBJ2-1 | many | TRBV6-4 | TRBD2 | TGTGCCAGCAGTGTACTAGCGGGAGTCTACAATGAGCAGTTCTTC | CASSVLAGVYNEQFF
TRBJ1-1 | . | TRBV6-5 | . | TGTGCCAGCAGTCCGACTCACTACGCTGGCACTGAAGCTTTCTTT | CASSPTHYAGTEAFF